These 18 T cell receptor beta chains originate from one sample sequenced in a study of shared clonotypes between healthy human individuals. Sequenced by immunoSEQ multiplex PCR; TCRdb stores in-frame clones only, minus some. The table has millions of clones, about 95% seen once. Naive-designated CD8 cells lacked CD45RO, were positively enriched for CCR7, and omitted terminally differentiated effector memory CD45RA+ cells. Sequencing used naive CD8+ T cells sorted from blood. The source of these receptors is a young man in good health.

CDR3 in amino acids: CASSQLQGGEDDEQYF. CDR3 bases: TGCGCCAGCAGCCAACTTCAAGGCGGGGAGGACGACGAGCAGTACTTC. The chain joins TRBV4-1 to TRBJ2-7, with D possibly matching TRBD2 (6 bases). The length of the CDR3 is 16 residues. Trimming took off 2 bases at V and 5 bases at J, with 19 bases between the two ends. Germline values: CDR1 MGHRA, CDR2 YSYEKL.

V usage is TRBV4-3 and J usage is TRBJ2-7; D remains unclear. V lost 0 bases and J 2 bases, leaving 14 bases between the germline ends. The germline gives CDR1 LGHNA, CDR2 YSLEER. This CDR3 has 16 amino acids. CDR3 residues: CASSQDPRSEAYEQYF. DNA of the CDR3: TGCGCCAGCAGCCAAGATCCCCGGTCCGAAGCCTACGAGCAGTACTTC.

The chain joins TRBV6-6 to TRBJ2-7, with D hard to call. This CDR3 spans 13 amino acids. Trimming stripped 2 bases from V and 6 bases from J, with 11 bases between. Germline V gene data show CDR1 as MNHNY and CDR2 as SVGAGI (reference sequence). The CDR3 protein is CASSYEETIEQYF. The CDR3 DNA is TGTGCCAGCAGTTACGAGGAGACAATCGAGCAGTACTTC.

The chain carries TRBV12-5 and TRBJ2-5; D is perhaps TRBD2 (6 bases). Germline assignment: CDR1 LGHNT and CDR2 FRNRAP. The CDR3 length is 16 residues. V shed 1 base and J shed 4 bases, with 16 bases lying between them. CDR3 DNA sequence: TGTGCTAGTGGTTTGGCCCAGGGAGGAACGGGAGAGACCCAGTACTTC. Translated, it gives CASGLAQGGTGETQYF. Combining the CDR3 with reference TRBV12-5 and TRBJ2-5 gives the whole variable domain DARVTQTPRHKVTEMGQEVTMRCQPILGHNTVFWYRQTMMQGLELLAYFRNRAPLDDSGMPKDRFSAEMPDATLATLKIQPSEPRDSAVYFCASGLAQGGTGETQYFGPGTRLLVL.

This chain connects TRBV5-1 to TRBJ1-2, with 9 bases lining up with TRBD1. Germline V gene lookup returns CDR1 SGHRS and CDR2 YFSETQ. Losses at the gene ends were 1 base for V and 6 bases for J; bases not matched to a gene: 7. The CDR3 spans 15 residues. CDR3 nucleotides: TGCGCCAGCAGCTTGACAGGGGGCAAGGCCCATGGCTACACCTTC. Its translation is CASSLTGGKAHGYTF.

The V and J genes are TRBV11-3 and TRBJ2-2; 9 nucleotides line up with TRBD2. Trimming took 5 bases from V and 7 from J; bases not matched to a gene: 11. The CDR3 runs 16 residues. CDR1 and CDR2 (germline): SGHNT, YENEEA. CDR3 residues: CASSEYSGGSSGELFF. The CDR3 nucleotides read TGTGCCAGCAGCGAATATAGCGGGGGCTCAAGCGGGGAGCTGTTTTTT.

This chain connects TRBV4-1 to TRBJ2-2, with no clear D. V lost 4 bases and J 0 bases, leaving 15 bases between the germline ends. Germline V gene lookup returns CDR1 MGHRA and CDR2 YSYEKL. The CDR3 totals 17 residues. In DNA, the CDR3 is TGCGCCAGCAGCCCTATCCGTGAGGCCGCGAACACCGGGGAGCTGTTTTTT. Translated, it gives CASSPIREAANTGELFF.

This sequence joins TRBV4-1 and TRBJ2-1; no clear D gene. With 4 bases removed from V and 8 bases from J, the gap between germline ends came to 9 bases. The CDR3 loop spans 12 amino acids. The germline V gene has CDR1 MGHRA and CDR2 YSYEKL. The CDR3, as DNA: TGCGCCAGCAGCCCAGAGGTAGATGAGCAGTTCTTC. It encodes CASSPEVDEQFF.

Regarding this clone: This specimen includes other DNA sequences encoding the same CDR3. CDR3 DNA sequence: TGCGCCAGCAGTGCGGGGGGAACAAGCTACGAGCAGTACTTC. The encoded protein is CASSAGGTSYEQYF. The V gene is TRBV5-1, the J gene TRBJ2-7, with 8 bases matching TRBD2. The length of the CDR3 is 14 residues. Germline V gene lookup returns CDR1 SGHRS and CDR2 YFSETQ. V was pared by 5 bases and J by 3 bases, with 7 bases of the junction left unmatched.

V is TRBV6-6 and J is TRBJ1-2, with 7 bases fitting TRBD1. The length of the CDR3 is 16 residues. Germline trimming cut 4 bases from V and 8 bases from J; bases unmatched to any gene: 16. The germline V gene has CDR1 MNHNY and CDR2 SVGAGI (reference sequence). CDR3 residues: CASSLSRDSISQGYTF. CDR3 DNA: TGTGCCAGCAGTTTATCCCGGGACAGTATTTCTCAAGGCTACACCTTC.

The DNA for the CDR3 is TGCGCCAGCGGGGATTGGTCCTACGAGCAGTACTTC. It is translated as CASGDWSYEQYF. The chain joins TRBV10-2 to TRBJ2-7, with D unresolved. The germline V gene has CDR1 WSHSY and CDR2 SAAADI. Trimming cost V 8 bases and J 1 base, with 9 bases left between them. The CDR3 covers 12 residues.

Details on this clone: One end of the junction is discordant with germline, which a read error may explain. The V gene is TRBV7-7, the J gene TRBJ2-5; 7 positions agree with TRBD2. The CDR3 has 19 amino acids. The V gene's germline CDR1 is SSHAT and CDR2 FNYEAQ (reference sequence). The CDR3 DNA sequence: TGTGCTAGCAGCTTAGCGACACCGGCTAGCGGCAACCAATGGGAGACCCAGTACTTC. Translated, it gives CASSLATPASGNQWETQYF. Together with reference TRBV7-7 and TRBJ2-5, the CDR3 gives the full variable domain: GAGVSQSPRYKVTKRGQDVTLRCDPISSHATLYWYQQALGQGPEFLTYFNYEAQPDKSGLPSDRFSAERPEGSISTLTIQRTEQRDSAMYRCASSLATPASGNQWETQYFGPGTRLLVL.

The chain recombines TRBV5-6 with TRBJ1-3; a possible D gene is TRBD1 (5 bases). V lost 7 bases and J lost 4, with 12 bases in between. This CDR3 region has 13 residues. Germline values: CDR1 SGHDT, CDR2 YYEEEE. CDR3 in amino acids: CASSHWGGNTIYF. The CDR3 nucleotides read TGTGCCAGCTCCCACTGGGGCGGAAACACCATATATTTT.

The rearrangement joins TRBV2 to TRBJ2-7; D not resolved. The germline gives CDR1 SNHLY, CDR2 FYNNEI. Trimming stripped 5 bases from V and 3 bases from J, with 5 bases between. The CDR3 is 11 amino acids. The CDR3 nucleotides are TGTGCCAGCAGTTCTATCTACGAGCAGTACTTC. This translates into CASSSIYEQYF.

The gene calls are TRBV21-1 and TRBJ2-7; the DNA was not used to check the table's D call, TRBD1. TRBV21-1 is described as a pseudogene. This CDR3 has 14 amino acids. The CDR3 protein is CASSNLQNSYEQYF. The CDR3 nucleotides are TGTGCCAGCAGCAACTTACAAAACTCCTACGAGCAGTACTTC.

The chain uses TRBV27 and TRBJ2-2; 7 bases line up with TRBD2. With 8 bases clipped from V and 0 bases from J, the junction kept 0 bases outside the gene matches. The CDR3 spans 13 residues. Looked up from germline, CDR1 is MNHEY and CDR2 is SMNVEV (reference sequence). CDR3 sequence: CASGGANTGELFF. CDR3 in DNA: TGTGCCAGCGGGGGGGCGAACACCGGGGAGCTGTTTTTT.

This chain joins TRBV4-1 and TRBJ2-7; no firm D call. V was shortened by 0 bases and J by 3 bases, with 9 bases between the two germline ends. Germline CDR1 MGHRA, CDR2 YSYEKL. The CDR3 is 14 amino acids. CDR3 nucleotide sequence: TGCGCCAGCAGCCAAGATTACACCCTCTACGAGCAGTACTTC. Amino acid sequence: CASSQDYTLYEQYF.

Remarks on this clone: Different DNA sequences within this sample yield the same CDR3. V usage is TRBV5-1 and J usage is TRBJ2-2; no clear D gene. The V end lost 2 bases, the J end lost 0 bases, and 5 bases lay between the germline ends. The CDR3 loop spans 14 amino acids. Germline CDR1 and CDR2: SGHRS and YFSETQ. The chain's CDR3 is CASSFSPNTGELFF. Here the CDR3 DNA reads TGCGCCAGCAGCTTTTCCCCGAACACCGGGGAGCTGTTTTTT.